This T cell receptor beta chain was obtained from a study of T cells after yellow fever vaccination. Overall study context: With SMART-Seq v4 Ultra Low Input, the fractions containing low cell numbers were prepared.

The trim removed 6 bases at V and 8 bases at J, leaving 9 bases unmatched. The CDR3 runs 16 residues. CDR1 MNHNS and CDR2 SASEGT come from the germline V gene. The study made its TCR cDNA through 5'RACE template switching. That step introduced a universal primer site along with UMIs. A single record per CDR3 protein comes from TCRdb applying MiXCR to the 5' RACE reads. The data hold approximately 550,000 distinct CDR3 sequences, with about a fifth observed a single time. Findings and caveats of the study: Peaking faster, on day 5 versus 15, the secondary response was nonetheless weaker.

This clonotype appeared a few times. The antigen is unknown. V usage is TRBV6-1 and J usage is TRBJ2-1; 14 nucleotides align to TRBD2. The material was PBMCs, obtained 15 days after the yellow fever booster vaccination. The receptor comes from a man aged 25-45 years who received the YFV17D yellow fever vaccine. As DNA, the CDR3 is TGTGCCAGCAGCACCCCGCGGACTAGCGGGAGGTATGAGCAGTTCTTC. Amino acid sequence: CASSTPRTSGRYEQFF.